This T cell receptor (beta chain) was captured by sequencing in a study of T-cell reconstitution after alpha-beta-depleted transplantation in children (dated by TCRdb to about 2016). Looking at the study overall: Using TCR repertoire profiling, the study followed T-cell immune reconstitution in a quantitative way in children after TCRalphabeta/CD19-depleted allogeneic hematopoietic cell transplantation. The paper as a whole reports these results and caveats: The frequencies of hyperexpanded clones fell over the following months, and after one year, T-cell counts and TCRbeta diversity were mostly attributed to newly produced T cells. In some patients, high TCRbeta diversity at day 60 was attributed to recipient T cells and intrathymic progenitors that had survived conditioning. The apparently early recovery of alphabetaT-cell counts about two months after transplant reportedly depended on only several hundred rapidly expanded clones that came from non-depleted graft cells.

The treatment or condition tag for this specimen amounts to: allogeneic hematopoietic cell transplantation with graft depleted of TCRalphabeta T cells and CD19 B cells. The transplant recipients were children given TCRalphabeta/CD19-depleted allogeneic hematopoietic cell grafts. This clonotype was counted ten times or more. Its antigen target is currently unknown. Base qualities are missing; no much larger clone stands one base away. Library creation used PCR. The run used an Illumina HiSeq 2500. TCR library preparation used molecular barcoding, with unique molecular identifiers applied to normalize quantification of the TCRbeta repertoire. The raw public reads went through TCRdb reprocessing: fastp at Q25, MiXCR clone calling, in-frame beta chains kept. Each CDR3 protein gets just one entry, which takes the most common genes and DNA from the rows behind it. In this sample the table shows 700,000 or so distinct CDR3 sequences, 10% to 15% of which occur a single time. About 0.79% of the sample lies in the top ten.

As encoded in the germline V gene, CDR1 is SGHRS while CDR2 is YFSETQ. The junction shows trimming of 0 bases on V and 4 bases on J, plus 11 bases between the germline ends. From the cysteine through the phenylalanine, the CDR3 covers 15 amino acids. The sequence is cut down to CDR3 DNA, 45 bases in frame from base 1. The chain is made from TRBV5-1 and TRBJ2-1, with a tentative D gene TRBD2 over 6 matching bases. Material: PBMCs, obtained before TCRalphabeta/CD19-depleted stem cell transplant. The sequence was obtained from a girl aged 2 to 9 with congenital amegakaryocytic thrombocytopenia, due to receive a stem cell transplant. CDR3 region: CASSLGGKTYNEQFF. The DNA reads TGCGCCAGCAGCTTGGGCGGGAAAACTTACAATGAGCAGTTCTTC.